This T cell receptor beta chain was sequenced during a study of cytotoxic CD8 clonotypes in ibrutinib-treated CLL (dated by TCRdb to the early 2020s). Describing the broader study: The cohort was composed of approximately 11 relapsed/refractory and about 15 treatment-naive patients; IGHV unmutated status was identified in some 17 patients. Partial responses were observed in roughly 24 patients and complete responses in 2; after a median follow-up of roughly 72 months, remission was maintained in around 14 patients and progression was observed in approximately 12. Samples at response were collected after a median of roughly 13 months of treatment, with a range of about 6 to 40 months. An average of about 250,000 productive templates and tens of thousands of productive rearrangements was obtained per sample. Longitudinal samples were available for about 30% of the roughly 90 trial participants. Cryopreserved peripheral blood mononuclear cells were collected at three points: before therapy, at response, and at either sustained remission or disease progression. Patients were still on ibrutinib when every remission and progressive disease sample was collected. Broader findings and caveats from the paper: Public clonotypes were rare and either shrank or stayed stable during treatment, and the rise in clonality at ibrutinib response reflected expansion of private clonotypes. Sampling times were not matched between sustained-remission and progressing patients, and lymph node repertoires were not studied. Baseline clonality was found to be higher than that of age-matched healthy donors and was strongly correlated with circulating CD8+ T-cell counts. At ibrutinib response clonality went up, during sustained remission it held steady, and at progression it dropped back toward baseline.

The label giving this sample's time point can be read as: roughly 25 months on ibrutinib. For TCR beta library preparation, about 2.2 micrograms of genomic DNA were extracted from the cryopreserved PBMCs. Longitudinal blood samples from CLL patients on ibrutinib monotherapy underwent high-throughput TCR beta sequencing. The patients were enrolled in a single-center, open-label phase 2 trial of ibrutinib monotherapy. Of note for this clone: Its antigen target is currently unknown. Base qualities were left out, and no much larger clone turns up one base away.

The goal of deep resolution MiSeq sequencing was a depth between 1 in 1 million and 1 in 200,000 T cells, and coverage averaged 10x per clonotype. The immunoSEQ hsTCRB Kit was used to generate TCR beta libraries. The paper's data handling went like this. The data were analyzed with ImmunoSEQ Analyzer and ImmunoSEQ Data Assistant, and V, D and J gene assignments followed IMGT definitions. Clonality was computed as one minus normalized Shannon entropy of productive rearrangement frequencies, ranging from 0 to 1. Public clonotype analysis was restricted to overrepresented clonotypes comprising at least 0.05% of each patient's repertoire. About a dozen repertoires from age-matched healthy donors, obtained from immuneACCESS, served as clonality controls. What TCRdb holds here is the immuneACCESS table cut down to in-frame rearrangements. Part of the clones is not present; checked against another copy, under half of the missing clones reflect an unresolved V gene, and the others are unexplained. V and J calls plus clone size are reproduced from that table; the DNA served to infer D and trimming. In this sample the table shows 190,000 or so clones, around 72% of which occur a single time. The top ten clonotypes cover over 10% of the sample.

The sequencing here drew on PBMCs, taken after 24 months of ibrutinib treatment. The receptor comes from a human donor with chronic lymphocytic leukemia.

The sequence in DNA is TGTGCCAGCAGTTATGGGACAGGGGGGAACTATGGCTACACCTTC. Translated, this is CASSYGTGGNYGYTF. This sequence uses TRBV27 and TRBJ1-2; 11 central bases correspond to TRBD1. CDR1 and CDR2, per the germline V gene (reference sequence), are MNHEY and SMNVEV. The CDR3 covers 15 residues, taking in both the cysteine and the phenylalanine. CDR3 DNA only is kept here, 45 bases in frame from base 1. Trimmed from V: 4 bases; trimmed from J: 2 bases; junction bases lacking a gene match: 3.